The clone carrying this T cell receptor beta chain was observed at least ten times. Its matching antigen is unknown. TCRdb passed the 5' RACE reads through MiXCR, listing each CDR3 protein once. The repertoire consists of almost 350,000 distinct CDR3 sequences, with under 25% occurring once and the leading ten covering 20% to 25%. The sample belongs to a study of T-cell memory formation after mild COVID-19. This CDR3 has 15 residues. Per germline, CDR1 SGHRS and CDR2 YFSETQ. V lost 4 bases and J lost 0, with 10 bases in between. General study findings and limits: CD8+ contracting clones occupied EMRA, while CD4+ ones occupied mainly CM and EM. Memory cells collected pre-infection included some clones that later responded, suggesting cross-reactive memory joined.

The TCR originated in a man aged 18-30 years who had mild COVID-19 (a few samples of this study predate the infection). Cell type and time point are not known. The chain links TRBV5-1 to TRBJ2-2; weak D call: TRBD1 (5 bases). The material sequenced was PBMCs or a T cell subset sorted from them (not recorded which). CDR3 loop: CASSPDRSNTGELFF. The DNA of the CDR3 is TGCGCCAGCAGCCCTGACAGATCGAACACCGGGGAGCTGTTTTTT.